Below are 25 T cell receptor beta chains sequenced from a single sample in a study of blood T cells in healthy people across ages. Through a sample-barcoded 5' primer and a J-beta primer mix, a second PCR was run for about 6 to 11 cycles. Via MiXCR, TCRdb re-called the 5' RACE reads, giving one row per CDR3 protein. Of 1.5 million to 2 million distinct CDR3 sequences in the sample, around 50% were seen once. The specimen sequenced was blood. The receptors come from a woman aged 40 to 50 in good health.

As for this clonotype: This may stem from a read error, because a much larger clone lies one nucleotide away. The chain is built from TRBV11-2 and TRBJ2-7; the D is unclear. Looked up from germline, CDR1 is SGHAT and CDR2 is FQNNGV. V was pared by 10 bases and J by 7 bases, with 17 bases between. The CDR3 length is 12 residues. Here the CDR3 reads CANSTNYNEQYF. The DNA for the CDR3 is TGTGCCAACAGTACTAATTACAATGAGCAGTACTTC.

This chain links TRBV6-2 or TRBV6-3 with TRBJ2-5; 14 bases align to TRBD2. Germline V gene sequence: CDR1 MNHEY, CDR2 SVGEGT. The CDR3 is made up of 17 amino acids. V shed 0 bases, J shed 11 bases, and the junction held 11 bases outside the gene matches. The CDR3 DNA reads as TGTGCCAGCAGTTACTCGAGGACTAGCGGGGGGCCGGATGAGCAGTACTTC. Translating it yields CASSYSRTSGGPDEQYF.

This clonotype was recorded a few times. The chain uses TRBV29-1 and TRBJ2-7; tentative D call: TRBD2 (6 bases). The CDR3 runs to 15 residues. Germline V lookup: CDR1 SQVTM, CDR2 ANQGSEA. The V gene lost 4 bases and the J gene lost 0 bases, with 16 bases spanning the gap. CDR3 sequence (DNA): TGCAGCGTTGCCTCAGGAGGGGTCAGCTCCTACGAGCAGTACTTC. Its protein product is CSVASGGVSSYEQYF.

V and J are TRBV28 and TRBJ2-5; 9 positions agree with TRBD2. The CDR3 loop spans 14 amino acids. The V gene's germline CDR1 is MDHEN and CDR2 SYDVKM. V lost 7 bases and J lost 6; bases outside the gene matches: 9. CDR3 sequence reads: CASTRAGGRKTQYF. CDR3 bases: TGTGCCAGCACACGTGCGGGGGGGCGAAAGACCCAGTACTTC.

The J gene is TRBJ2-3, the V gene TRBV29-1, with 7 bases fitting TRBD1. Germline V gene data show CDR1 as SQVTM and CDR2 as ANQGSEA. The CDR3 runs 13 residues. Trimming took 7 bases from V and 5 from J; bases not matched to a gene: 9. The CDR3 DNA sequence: TGCAGCGCCGCCCCCTCAGGGGGAGATACGCAGTATTTT. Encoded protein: CSAAPSGGDTQYF.

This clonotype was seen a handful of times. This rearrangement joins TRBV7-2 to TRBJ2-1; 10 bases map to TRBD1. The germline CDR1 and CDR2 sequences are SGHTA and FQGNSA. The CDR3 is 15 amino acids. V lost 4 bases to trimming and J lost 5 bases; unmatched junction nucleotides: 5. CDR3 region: CASSSRGTGDNEQFF. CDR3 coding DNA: TGTGCCAGCAGCTCCCGCGGGACAGGGGACAATGAGCAGTTCTTC.

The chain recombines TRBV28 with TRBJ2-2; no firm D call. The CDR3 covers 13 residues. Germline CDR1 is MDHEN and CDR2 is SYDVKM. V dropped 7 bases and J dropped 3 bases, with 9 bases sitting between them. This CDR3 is CASKTMYTGELFF. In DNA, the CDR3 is TGTGCCAGCAAGACGATGTACACCGGGGAGCTGTTTTTT.

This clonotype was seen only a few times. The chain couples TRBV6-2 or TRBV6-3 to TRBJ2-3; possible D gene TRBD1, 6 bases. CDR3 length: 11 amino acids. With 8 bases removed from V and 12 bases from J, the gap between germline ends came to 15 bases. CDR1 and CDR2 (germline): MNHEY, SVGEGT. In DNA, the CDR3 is TGTGCCAGCTCCACAGGGAACATCCAGTATTTT. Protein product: CASSTGNIQYF.

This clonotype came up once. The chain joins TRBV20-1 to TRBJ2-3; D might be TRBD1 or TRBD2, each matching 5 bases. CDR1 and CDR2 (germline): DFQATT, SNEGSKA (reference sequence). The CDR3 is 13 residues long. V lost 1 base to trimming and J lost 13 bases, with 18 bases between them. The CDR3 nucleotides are TGCAGTGCTAGAGGGGGACGCCCCAGGATGAAGTATTTT. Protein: CSARGGRPRMKYF.

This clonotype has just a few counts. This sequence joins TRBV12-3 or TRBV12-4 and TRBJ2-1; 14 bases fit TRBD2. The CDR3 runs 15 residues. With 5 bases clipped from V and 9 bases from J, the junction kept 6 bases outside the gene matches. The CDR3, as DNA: TGTGCCAGCAGTCGGACTAGCGGGGGGATAACTGAGCAGTTCTTC. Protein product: CASSRTSGGITEQFF.

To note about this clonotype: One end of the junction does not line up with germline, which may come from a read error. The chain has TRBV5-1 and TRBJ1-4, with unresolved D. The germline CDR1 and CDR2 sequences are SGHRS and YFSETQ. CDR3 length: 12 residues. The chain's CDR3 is CAGSAENEKLFF. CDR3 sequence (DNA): TGCGCCGGCAGCGCCGAGAATGAAAAACTGTTTTTT. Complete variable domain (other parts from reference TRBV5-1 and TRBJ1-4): KAGVTQTPRYLIKTRGQQVTLSCSPISGHRSVSWYQQTPGQGLQFLFEYFSETQRNKGNFPGRFSGRQFSNSRSEMNVSTLELGDSALYLCAGSAENEKLFFGSGTQLSVL.

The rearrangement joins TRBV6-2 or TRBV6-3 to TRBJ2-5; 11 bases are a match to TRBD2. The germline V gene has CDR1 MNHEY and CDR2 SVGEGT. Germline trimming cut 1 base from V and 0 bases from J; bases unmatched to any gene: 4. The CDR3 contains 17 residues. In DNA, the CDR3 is TGTGCCAGCAGTTACTATAGCGGGGGGGCCTACCAAGAGACCCAGTACTTC. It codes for CASSYYSGGAYQETQYF.

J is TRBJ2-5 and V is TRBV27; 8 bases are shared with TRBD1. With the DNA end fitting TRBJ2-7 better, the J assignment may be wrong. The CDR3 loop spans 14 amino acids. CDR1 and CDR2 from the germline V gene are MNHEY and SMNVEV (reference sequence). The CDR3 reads CASSFVQGAYEQYF. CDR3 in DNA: TGTGCCAGCAGTTTTGTGCAGGGGGCTTACGAGCAGTACTTC.

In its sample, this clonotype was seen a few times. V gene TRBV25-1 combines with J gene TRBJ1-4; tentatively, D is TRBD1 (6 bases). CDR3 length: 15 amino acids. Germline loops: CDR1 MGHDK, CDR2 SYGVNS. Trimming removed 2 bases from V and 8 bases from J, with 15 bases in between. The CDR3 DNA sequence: TGTGCCAGCAGTGAACCACAGGGAATAGTAGAAAAACTGTTTTTT. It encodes CASSEPQGIVEKLFF.

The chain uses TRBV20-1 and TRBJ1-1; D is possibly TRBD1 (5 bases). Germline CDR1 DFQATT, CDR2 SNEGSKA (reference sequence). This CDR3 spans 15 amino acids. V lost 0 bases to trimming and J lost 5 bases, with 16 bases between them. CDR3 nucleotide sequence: TGCAGTGCTAGAGATCTGGCCAGGGCGGATACTGAAGCTTTCTTT. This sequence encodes CSARDLARADTEAFF.

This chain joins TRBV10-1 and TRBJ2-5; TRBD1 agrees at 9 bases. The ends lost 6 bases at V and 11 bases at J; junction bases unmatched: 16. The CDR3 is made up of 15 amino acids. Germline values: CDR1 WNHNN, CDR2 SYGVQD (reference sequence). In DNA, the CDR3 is TGCGCCAGCAGCGAAACCGGGACAGGGTCGCGGGAGCAGTACTTC. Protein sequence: CASSETGTGSREQYF.

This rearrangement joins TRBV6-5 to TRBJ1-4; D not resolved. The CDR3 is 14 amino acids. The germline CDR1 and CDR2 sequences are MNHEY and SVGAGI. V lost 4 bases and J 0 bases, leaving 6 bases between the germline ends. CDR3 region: CASSLYSTNEKLFF. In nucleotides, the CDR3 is TGTGCCAGCAGTTTGTATTCAACTAATGAAAAACTGTTTTTT.

The CDR3 region is CASSLTGTSGGASDTQYF. CDR3 bases: TGCGCCAGCAGCTTGACCGGGACTAGCGGGGGGGCCAGCGATACGCAGTATTTT. The chain combines TRBV5-1 with TRBJ2-3, with 16 bases that match TRBD2. Germline V CDR1 and CDR2: SGHRS, YFSETQ. The CDR3 has 18 amino acids. V lost 1 base to trimming and J lost 6 bases; unmatched junction nucleotides: 8. The full variable domain, rest sourced from reference TRBV5-1 and TRBJ2-3, is KAGVTQTPRYLIKTRGQQVTLSCSPISGHRSVSWYQQTPGQGLQFLFEYFSETQRNKGNFPGRFSGRQFSNSRSEMNVSTLELGDSALYLCASSLTGTSGGASDTQYFGPGTRLTVL.

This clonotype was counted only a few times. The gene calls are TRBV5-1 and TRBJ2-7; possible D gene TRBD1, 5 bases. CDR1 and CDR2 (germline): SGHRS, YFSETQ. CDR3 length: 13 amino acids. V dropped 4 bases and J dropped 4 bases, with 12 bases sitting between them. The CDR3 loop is CASSTGVGYEQYF. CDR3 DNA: TGCGCCAGCAGCACAGGTGTGGGTTACGAGCAGTACTTC.

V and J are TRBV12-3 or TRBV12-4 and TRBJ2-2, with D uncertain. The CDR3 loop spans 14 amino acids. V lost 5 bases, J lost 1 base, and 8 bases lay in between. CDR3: CASSRTENTGELFF. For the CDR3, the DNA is TGTGCCAGCAGTCGGACGGAGAACACCGGGGAGCTGTTTTTT.

CDR3 sequence (DNA): TGTGCCAGCAGCGACAGGGGAGAAAATTCACCCCTCCACTTT. It translates to CASSDRGENSPLHF. The chain joins TRBV28 to TRBJ1-6; TRBD1 aligns across 8 bases. The CDR3 totals 14 residues. Trimming removed 6 bases from V and 7 bases from J; junction bases left unmatched: 5. CDR1 MDHEN and CDR2 SYDVKM come from the germline V gene.

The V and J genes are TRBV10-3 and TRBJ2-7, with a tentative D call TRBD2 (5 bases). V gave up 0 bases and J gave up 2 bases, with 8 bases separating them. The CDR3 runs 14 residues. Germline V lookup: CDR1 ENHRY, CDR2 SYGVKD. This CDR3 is CAISESAGTYEQYF. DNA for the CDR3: TGTGCCATCAGTGAGTCGGCCGGGACCTACGAGCAGTACTTC.

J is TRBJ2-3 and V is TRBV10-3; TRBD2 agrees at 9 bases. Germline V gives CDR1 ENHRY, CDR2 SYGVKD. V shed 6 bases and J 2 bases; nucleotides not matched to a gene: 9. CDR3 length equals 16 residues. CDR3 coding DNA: TGTGCCATCAGATTCTCTAGCGGGAACTCCACAGATACGCAGTATTTT. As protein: CAIRFSSGNSTDTQYF.

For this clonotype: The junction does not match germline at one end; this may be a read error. The CDR3 reads CASGQDGSGQLNEKLFF. DNA for the CDR3: TGTGCCAGCGGCCAAGACGGGTCGGGCCAGCTAAATGAAAAACTGTTTTTT. The chain carries TRBV3-1 and TRBJ1-4; D is unresolved. Germline values: CDR1 LGHDT, CDR2 YNNKEL (reference sequence). This CDR3 is built from 17 residues.

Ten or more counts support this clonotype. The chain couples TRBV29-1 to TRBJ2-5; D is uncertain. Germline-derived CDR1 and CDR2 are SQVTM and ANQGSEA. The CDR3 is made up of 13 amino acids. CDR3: CRKVRRTRETQYF. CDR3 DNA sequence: TGCAGAAAGGTCCGGCGCACCCGGGAGACCCAGTACTTC.